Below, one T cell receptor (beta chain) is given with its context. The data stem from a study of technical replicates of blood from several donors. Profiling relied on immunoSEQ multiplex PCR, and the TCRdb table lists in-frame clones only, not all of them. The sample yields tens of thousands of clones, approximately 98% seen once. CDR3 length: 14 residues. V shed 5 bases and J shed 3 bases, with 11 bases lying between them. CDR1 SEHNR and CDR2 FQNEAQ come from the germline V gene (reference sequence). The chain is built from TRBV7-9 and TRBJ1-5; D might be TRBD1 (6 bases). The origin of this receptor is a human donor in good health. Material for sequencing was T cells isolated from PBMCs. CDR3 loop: CASSGDTANQPQHF. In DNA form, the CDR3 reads TGTGCCAGCAGCGGGGACACCGCCAATCAGCCCCAGCATTTT.